This T cell receptor beta chain was identified during a study of CXCR3-negative and CXCR3-positive naive CD8 T cells (dated by TCRdb to about 2019). At the level of the whole study: In total, approximately 140 million TRB reads were obtained, which works out to roughly 1.5 +/- 0.3 million reads per library. Diversity and physicochemical repertoire analyses covered about a dozen donors pooled from two independent experiments. The TRBV-TRBJ cluster analysis covered naive subsets from about five donors and memory cells from 3 donors. Paper-wide results and their limitations: Because surface CD5, which has been linked to self-reactivity in mice, was comparable between naive subsets, TCR interaction strength was also inferred from TRB CDR3 physicochemical properties. TRB CDR3s from CXCR3-positive naive cells showed higher hydrophobicity (lower Kidera factor 4), lower energy, and higher strength and volume indices than CXCR3-negative naive cells. Repertoire diversity was comparably high in both naive subsets but much lower in memory CD8+ T cells. Freshly isolated PBMCs were used for most assays because CXCR3 expression went down partially after cryopreservation. Similar TRBV-TRBJ usage was shown by naive CXCR3-negative and CXCR3-positive cells from the same donor, whereas distinct patterns were shown by memory cells.

Sequences DFQATT (CDR1) and SNEGSKA (CDR2) are obtained from the germline V gene (reference sequence). The CDR3 has 13 amino acids, counting the end cysteine and phenylalanine. No DNA sequence was recorded. These reads were obtained on a NextSeq 550. The Human TCR Profiling Kit (MiLaboratory) was used to prepare UMI-labeled 5' RACE TRB cDNA libraries. The full amount of extracted RNA was used for cDNA synthesis, and the full amount of resulting cDNA was used for PCR amplification. Libraries were prepared in parallel with an identical number of PCR cycles. On the authors' methods: MIGEC and MiXCR extracted about 53,000 +/- 10,000 unique UMI-labeled TRB cDNA molecules per library, requiring at least two reads per UMI. On average, each library contained approximately 40,000 +/- 10,000 functional in-frame TRB CDR3 nucleotide clonotypes without stop codons. After downsampling to 5000 UMI-labeled TRB molecules per sample, diversity metrics, including normalized Shannon-Wiener and Chao1, were computed in VDJtools. For the central five CDR3 residues, VDJtools calculated physicochemical properties weighted by clonotype size, namely interaction energy, strength, volume and Kidera factor 4. TCRdb reprocessed the reads, so every CDR3 protein sequence counts as one entry and DNA is not shown. These V and J calls derive from TCRdb rather than the authors' analysis. The data table for this sample lists 65,000 to 75,000 distinct CDR3 sequences. The ten largest clones add up to 1.5% of the sample.

Notes on this clonotype: This receptor's antigen is unknown.

Each CD8+ T cell subset was flow-sorted in triplicate, with roughly 330,000 cells per subset placed directly into RLT lysis buffer. To exclude memory contaminants, naive CD8+ T cells were stringently defined as CD45RO-CCR7+CD27+CD95-. Peripheral blood mononuclear cells were isolated from buffy coats by standard density gradient centrifugation. A FACSAria III was used to flow-sort naive CXCR3-negative and CXCR3-positive CD8+ T cells. An RNeasy Mini Kit was used to extract total RNA from the sorted cells. The chain is made from TRBV20-1 and TRBJ2-7; TCRdb proposes TRBD2, but this gene call is untestable without DNA. The clonotype comes from a human donor in good health. Some clones in this sample may be carry-over from other donors' samples. The source material was naive CXCR3- CD8+ T cells from blood. The cell subset or site label, read with the paper, signifies: CD45RO-CCR7+CD27+CD95- naive CD8+ T cells lacking CXCR3 (TNR3-). The encoded CDR3 is CSASLAEPYEQYF.